This T cell receptor (beta chain) was captured in a study of T cells in Graves' hyperthyroidism and ophthalmopathy. Any patient presenting with uncontrolled infection, other autoimmune disease, pregnancy or lactation was left out. On the basis of clinical symptoms, serum thyroxine and TRAb, thyroid ultrasound and orbital computed tomography, diagnoses were made. Source material for PBMCs was 9 to 10 ml fresh peripheral blood. Trimming stripped 7 bases from V and 5 bases from J, with 8 bases between. This CDR3 is 11 amino acids long. Germline assignment: CDR1 SNHLY and CDR2 FYNNEI. General study findings and limits: Blood shared most expanded thyroid clonotypes above 0.001.

Amplification of TCR beta CDR3 regions was performed using RNA transcripts as template. RT-PCR in the first round (using the HTBI primer set) targeted the TCR CDR3. MiXCR was run by TCRdb on the multiplex PCR reads, yielding one entry per CDR3 protein. The top ten clones hold around 45% of a sample with a few hundred thousand distinct CDR3 sequences, roughly 21% of them seen once. This clonotype was counted many times. The antigen remains unidentified. The origin of this receptor is a woman in her 50s with Graves' hyperthyroidism. The chain joins TRBV2 to TRBJ2-5; no reliable D call. The source material was blood. CDR3: CASTYEETQYF. The CDR3 DNA sequence: TGTGCCAGCACGTATGAGGAGACCCAGTACTTC.